These T cell receptor beta chains were read from a single sample in a study of shared clonotypes between healthy human individuals. The repertoire was sequenced with immunoSEQ multiplex PCR; TCRdb's copy has only in-frame clones and lacks some. The repertoire holds millions of clones, with 80% to 95% as singletons. Input material: naive CD4+ T cells from PBMCs. The source of these receptors is a man aged 18 to 35 in good health. Some clones in this sample may be carry-over from other donors' samples. Both conserved end residues are part of each CDR3. Each record gives: J gene, clone size, V gene, D gene, CDR3 length, CDR3 protein, CDR3 DNA. A D gene is named only where the DNA matches it firmly. Clone size appears in some rows only: once, few, many, or a class for an expanded clone.

TRBJ1-3 | - | TRBV18 | - | 15 | CASSSTGGSGNTIYF | TGTGCCAGCAGCTCGACGGGGGGCTCTGGAAACACCATATATTTT
TRBJ2-7 | - | TRBV5-4 | TRBD1 | 16 | CASSSNRDRDFDEQYF | TGTGCCAGCAGCTCCAACCGGGACAGGGATTTCGACGAGCAGTACTTC
TRBJ1-5 | - | TRBV2 | - | 13 | CASSADHNQPQHF | TGTGCCAGCAGCGCGGACCACAATCAGCCCCAGCATTTT
TRBJ2-4 | - | TRBV6-1 | - | 13 | CASIGQGKNIQYF | TGTGCCAGCATAGGGCAGGGTAAAAACATTCAGTACTTC
TRBJ1-5 | once | TRBV19 | TRBD1 | 15 | CASNPGTGDNQPQHF | TGTGCCAGTAATCCCGGGACAGGGGACAATCAGCCCCAGCATTTT
TRBJ2-2 | - | TRBV11-2 | - | 13 | CASTLGGTGELFF | TGTGCCAGCACTCTAGGCGGCACCGGGGAGCTGTTTTTT
TRBJ2-5 | once | TRBV19 | TRBD1 | 13 | CASRGTGVETQYF | TGTGCCAGTCGAGGGACAGGGGTTGAGACCCAGTACTTC
TRBJ2-1 | - | TRBV7-9 | TRBD2 | 16 | CASSPRLALLADEQFF | TGTGCCAGCAGCCCTCGACTAGCGCTTCTGGCCGATGAGCAGTTCTTC
TRBJ1-2 | - | TRBV29-1 | - | 13 | CSVILSVAYGYTF | TGCAGCGTTATCCTCTCGGTAGCCTATGGCTACACCTTC
TRBJ2-7 | - | TRBV6-1 | - | 11 | CASSSPSGRTF | TGTGCCAGCAGTAGCCCATCAGGGAGAACCTTC
TRBJ1-1 | - | TRBV7-2 | - | 17 | CASSRGSGARAVAEAFF | TGTGCCAGCAGCCGGGGGTCGGGGGCGCGAGCTGTGGCTGAAGCTTTCTTT
TRBJ1-3 | - | TRBV9 | - | 16 | CASTFDPSYSGNTIYF | TGTGCCAGCACTTTTGACCCCAGCTATTCAGGAAACACCATATATTTT
TRBJ1-1 | once | TRBV7-3 | - | 13 | CASSLRQTAEAFF | TGTGCCAGCAGCCTCCGACAGACTGCTGAAGCTTTCTTT
TRBJ2-3 | - | TRBV19 | - | 14 | CASSPGGGTDTQYF | TGTGCCAGTAGTCCCGGCGGGGGCACAGATACGCAGTATTTT
TRBJ2-7 | once | TRBV7-3 | - | 15 | CASSLGGAPSYEQYF | TGTGCCAGCAGCCTAGGTGGAGCCCCCTCCTACGAGCAGTACTTC
TRBJ2-1 | - | TRBV7-9 | TRBD2 | 15 | CASSPRLAGVHEQFF | TGTGCCAGCAGCCCCAGACTAGCGGGAGTCCATGAGCAGTTCTTC
TRBJ1-1 | - | TRBV29-1 | - | 11 | CSGEEYTEAFF | TGCAGCGGGGAAGAATACACTGAAGCTTTCTTT
TRBJ2-2 | - | TRBV2 | TRBD2 | 16 | CASSKDSGSGTGELFF | TGTGCCAGCAGCAAAGATAGCGGGAGTGGCACCGGGGAGCTGTTTTTT
TRBJ1-5 | few | TRBV30 | - | 13 | CAWSWGDNQPQHF | TGTGCCTGGAGTTGGGGGGATAATCAGCCCCAGCATTTT
TRBJ1-1 | once | TRBV7-6 | - | 15 | CASSQLGPFGTEAFF | TGTGCCAGCAGCCAACTGGGACCGTTTGGCACTGAAGCTTTCTTT
TRBJ1-1 | few | TRBV6-5 | - | 13 | CASSQAQRLEAFF | TGTGCCAGCAGCCAAGCACAGCGACTAGAAGCTTTCTTT
TRBJ1-2 | - | TRBV6-1 | - | 15 | CASSSTGDSVYGYTF | TGTGCCAGCAGTTCGACAGGAGACTCAGTTTATGGCTACACCTTC
TRBJ1-1 | few | TRBV9 | - | 14 | CASSTIAMNTEAFF | TGTGCCAGCAGCACGATAGCGATGAACACTGAAGCTTTCTTT
TRBJ1-5 | - | TRBV9 | - | 14 | CASSVDVAGQPQHF | TGTGCCAGCAGCGTAGATGTGGCGGGTCAGCCCCAGCATTTT
TRBJ2-3 | - | TRBV30 | - | 12 | CAWRMTGVKQYF | TGTGCCTGGAGGATGACTGGGGTGAAGCAGTATTTT
TRBJ2-5 | - | TRBV6-6 | - | 12 | CASSSRMETQYF | TGTGCCAGCAGTTCCCGGATGGAGACCCAGTACTTC
TRBJ2-6 | - | TRBV25-1 | - | 18 | CASSERWGHHSGANVLTF | TGTGCCAGCAGTGAAAGGTGGGGACACCACTCTGGGGCCAACGTCCTGACTTTC
TRBJ1-4 | - | TRBV6-1 | - | 16 | CASSEAPARGGFELFF | TGTGCCAGCAGTGAAGCGCCTGCCAGGGGAGGATTTGAACTGTTTTTT
TRBJ2-1 | - | TRBV6-1 | TRBD2 | 14 | CASSPGLAYNEQFF | TGTGCCAGCAGCCCGGGACTAGCCTACAATGAGCAGTTCTTC
TRBJ2-3 | - | TRBV18 | TRBD2 | 19 | CASSPTAGEAAGSTDTQYF | TGTGCCAGCTCACCAACTGCGGGAGAAGCCGCGGGGAGCACAGATACGCAGTATTTT
TRBJ1-1 | - | TRBV27 | TRBD1 | 12 | CASKGTGFEAFF | TGTGCCAGCAAAGGGACAGGCTTTGAAGCTTTCTTT
TRBJ2-3 | once | TRBV25-1 | - | 13 | CASSYLGSDTQYF | TGTGCCAGCAGTTATTTGGGTTCAGATACGCAGTATTTT
TRBJ2-5 | - | TRBV19 | TRBD2 | 16 | CASSLWTSGSEETQYF | TGTGCCAGTAGTTTGTGGACTAGCGGGAGCGAGGAGACCCAGTACTTC
TRBJ2-3 | - | TRBV7-3 | TRBD2 | 16 | CASSPIAGSGPDTQYF | TGTGCCAGCAGCCCAATAGCGGGATCGGGGCCAGATACGCAGTATTTT
TRBJ2-1 | - | TRBV29-1 | - | 11 | CSVWGRVEQFF | TGCAGCGTCTGGGGGCGAGTTGAGCAGTTCTTC
TRBJ1-1 | - | TRBV28 | - | 15 | CASIGHQILNTEAFF | TGTGCCAGTATCGGACACCAGATTTTGAACACTGAAGCTTTCTTT
TRBJ2-3 | once | TRBV18 | - | 15 | CASSPGVLGTDTQYF | TGTGCCAGCTCACCAGGGGTCCTCGGCACAGATACGCAGTATTTT
TRBJ2-5 | once | TRBV5-1 | TRBD2 | 16 | CASSTGVAGGGETQYF | TGCGCCAGCAGCACCGGAGTAGCGGGAGGGGGGGAGACCCAGTACTTC
TRBJ2-3 | - | TRBV19 | TRBD2 | 15 | CASNTRLADTDTQYF | TGTGCCAGTAATACCAGACTAGCGGACACAGATACGCAGTATTTT
TRBJ1-1 | - | TRBV7-9 | TRBD1 | 17 | CASSYRTWGQVNTEAFF | TGTGCCAGCAGCTACCGGACATGGGGACAGGTGAACACTGAAGCTTTCTTT
TRBJ2-7 | - | TRBV11-3 | - | 12 | CASSSQSGEQYF | TGTGCCAGCAGCTCCCAGTCTGGGGAGCAGTACTTC
TRBJ2-5 | - | TRBV6-1 | TRBD1 | 15 | CASRMTWDRGETQYF | TGTGCCAGCAGAATGACTTGGGACAGGGGGGAGACCCAGTACTTC
TRBJ2-7 | - | TRBV19 | TRBD1 | 16 | CASSIFSGTDPTRQYF | TGTGCCAGTAGTATTTTTAGTGGGACAGACCCTACGAGGCAGTACTTC
TRBJ2-1 | - | TRBV28 | - | 11 | CASSFMREQFF | TGTGCCAGCAGTTTTATGCGGGAGCAGTTCTTC
TRBJ2-7 | - | TRBV29-1 | TRBD2 | 15 | CSVDGTSGGPYEQYF | TGCAGCGTTGATGGGACTAGCGGGGGGCCCTACGAGCAGTACTTC
TRBJ2-7 | - | TRBV15 | - | 15 | CATSRVNPEVGEQYF | TGTGCCACCAGCAGAGTTAACCCTGAGGTAGGCGAGCAGTACTTC
TRBJ2-6 | - | TRBV9 | - | 17 | CASSGGLRATGANVLTF | TGTGCCAGCAGCGGGGGCCTCCGTGCTACTGGGGCCAACGTCCTGACTTTC
TRBJ2-5 | - | TRBV5-4 | - | 14 | CASSLGTVWQTQYF | TGTGCCAGCAGCTTGGGAACAGTTTGGCAGACCCAGTACTTC
TRBJ2-2 | - | TRBV19 | - | 14 | CASSIQGTTGELFF | TGTGCCAGTAGTATCCAGGGGACCACCGGGGAGCTGTTTTTT
TRBJ2-2 | once | TRBV28 | - | 12 | CASSLFAGELFF | TGTGCCAGCAGTTTGTTTGCCGGGGAGCTGTTTTTT
TRBJ2-1 | - | TRBV7-8 | - | 15 | CASTIQRVGTREQFF | TGTGCCAGCACCATTCAAAGGGTGGGAACGCGGGAGCAGTTCTTC
TRBJ1-1 | - | TRBV4-1 | - | 12 | CASAGVSTEAFF | TGCGCCAGCGCCGGGGTGAGCACTGAAGCTTTCTTT
TRBJ1-1 | - | TRBV7-2 | - | 15 | CASSPLGGVNTEAFF | TGTGCCAGCAGCCCCCTAGGAGGGGTGAACACTGAAGCTTTCTTT
TRBJ2-1 | - | TRBV6-4 | - | 14 | CASSNSPLGREQFF | TGTGCCAGCTCAAATAGCCCCCTGGGGCGTGAGCAGTTCTTC
TRBJ1-1 | - | TRBV5-1 | TRBD1 | 15 | CASSSGQAAGTEAFF | TGCGCCAGCAGCAGTGGACAGGCGGCCGGCACTGAAGCTTTCTTT
TRBJ1-4 | - | TRBV6-1 | - | 15 | CASSDYGRANEKLFF | TGTGCCAGCAGTGATTATGGACGGGCTAATGAAAAACTGTTTTTT
TRBJ1-2 | - | TRBV28 | TRBD1 | 15 | CASSPESRGVRGYTF | TGTGCCAGCAGCCCCGAGTCCAGGGGGGTAAGGGGCTACACCTTC
TRBJ2-2 | - | TRBV5-1 | - | 14 | CASTVQGNTGELFF | TGCGCCAGCACCGTGCAGGGGAACACCGGGGAGCTGTTTTTT
TRBJ2-7 | - | TRBV20-1 | - | 10 | CSPRGVEQYF | TGCAGTCCCCGAGGAGTCGAGCAGTACTTC